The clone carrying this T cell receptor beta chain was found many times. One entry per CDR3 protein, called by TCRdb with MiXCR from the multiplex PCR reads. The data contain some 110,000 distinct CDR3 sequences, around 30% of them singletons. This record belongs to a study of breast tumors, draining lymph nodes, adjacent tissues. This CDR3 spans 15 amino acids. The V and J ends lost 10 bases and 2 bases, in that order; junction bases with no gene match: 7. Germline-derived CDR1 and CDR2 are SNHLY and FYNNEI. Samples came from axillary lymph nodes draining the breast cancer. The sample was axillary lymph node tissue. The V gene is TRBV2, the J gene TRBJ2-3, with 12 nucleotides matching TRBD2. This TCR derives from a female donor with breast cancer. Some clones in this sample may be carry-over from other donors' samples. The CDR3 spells CAKRRLAGDTDTQYF. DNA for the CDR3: TGTGCCAAAAGAAGACTAGCGGGGGACACAGATACGCAGTATTTT.